Shown below are 19 T cell receptor beta chains from a single sample sequenced in a study of T cells in Graves' hyperthyroidism and ophthalmopathy. Researchers took RNA transcripts and amplified the TCR beta CDR3 regions from them. The TCR CDR3 first-round RT-PCR relied on the HTBI primer set. TCRdb used MiXCR to reprocess the multiplex PCR reads, holding one entry per CDR3 protein. The sample shows fewer than 750,000 distinct CDR3 sequences, over 12% of them seen only once. Source material: blood. Source of these receptors: a woman between 40 and 55 years old with Graves' ophthalmopathy.

Many counts were recorded for this clonotype. V is TRBV6-1 and J is TRBJ2-7; tentatively, D is TRBD1 (5 bases). Germline loops: CDR1 MNHNS, CDR2 SASEGT. The germline V and J ends were trimmed by 4 bases and 6 bases, with 10 bases remaining between them. This CDR3 is 12 amino acids long. The CDR3 loop is CASSVAGIEQYF. The CDR3 nucleotides are TGTGCCAGCAGTGTCGCAGGGATCGAGCAGTACTTC.

The V gene is TRBV6-1, the J gene TRBJ1-2; D might be TRBD1 (6 bases). This CDR3 comprises 14 residues. Germline V CDR1 and CDR2: MNHNS, SASEGT. V was trimmed by 8 bases and J by 6 bases, leaving 19 bases between them. CDR3 loop: CASGGSPRRNGYTF. The CDR3 DNA follows: TGTGCCAGCGGGGGCAGCCCGAGACGGAATGGCTACACCTTC.

The chain combines TRBV18 with TRBJ2-7, with 9 bases that match TRBD1. The ends lost 2 bases at V and 2 bases at J; junction bases unmatched: 4. CDR1 KGHSH and CDR2 LQKENI come from the germline V gene. The CDR3 is made up of 15 amino acids. CDR3: CASSPGTGHTYEQYF. CDR3 DNA: TGTGCCAGCTCACCAGGGACAGGGCATACCTACGAGCAGTACTTC.

This clonotype occurred many times. The chain combines TRBV27 with TRBJ1-1, with a weak D call TRBD1 (5 bases). V was cut by 3 bases and J by 4 bases, with 15 bases left in between. CDR1 is MNHEY and CDR2 is SMNVEV in the germline V gene (reference sequence). This CDR3 contains 15 residues. For the CDR3, the DNA is TGTGCCAGCAGTTTTCGGTCGCAGGGAAGCACTGAAGCTTTCTTT. Its translation: CASSFRSQGSTEAFF.

This clonotype was seen a handful of times. CDR3 coding DNA: TGTGCCAGCAGCTTAGGGACAGGCCCCGCGAACACTGAAGCTTTCTTT. This encodes CASSLGTGPANTEAFF. The V call is TRBV11-2, the J call TRBJ1-1; TRBD1 aligns across 7 bases. This CDR3 region has 16 residues. CDR1 is SGHAT and CDR2 is FQNNGV in the germline V gene. V shed 1 base, J shed 1 base, and the junction held 6 bases outside the gene matches.

Details on this clonotype: Its ends do not fully match the called genes, so a read error is possible. The chain links TRBV20-1 to TRBJ2-7; a possible D gene is TRBD2 (6 bases). The CDR3 has 16 amino acids. The germline V gene encodes CDR1 DFQATT and CDR2 SNEGSKA (reference sequence). CDR3 in amino acids: CSAREISGSGFDEQYF. In DNA, the CDR3 is TGCAGTGCTAGGGAGATTAGCGGTTCGGGATTCGACGAGCAGTACTTT.

This clonotype showed up many times. This chain uses TRBV29-1 with TRBJ1-3, with D hard to call. Deletions cut 1 base from V and 4 bases from J, with 11 bases between. CDR3 length: 14 amino acids. The germline CDR1 and CDR2 sequences are SQVTM and ANQGSEA. CDR3 DNA: TGCAGCGTTGAAGCCGCGGGGATCGGAAACACCATATATTTT. This sequence encodes CSVEAAGIGNTIYF.

This clonotype was seen many times. The CDR3 loop reads CASGVLGGEAFF. In nucleotides, the CDR3 is TGTGCCAGTGGGGTCCTGGGAGGAGAGGCTTTCTTT. The chain couples TRBV19 to TRBJ1-1; D ambiguous. Germline CDR1 LNHDA, CDR2 SQIVND (reference sequence). V was clipped by 8 bases and J by 11 bases, with 18 bases between them. The CDR3 runs 12 residues.

This clonotype came up many times. J is TRBJ2-7 and V is TRBV28, with D perhaps TRBD2 (5 bases). Germline lookup yields CDR1 MDHEN and CDR2 SYDVKM. The germline V and J ends were trimmed by 10 bases and 4 bases, with 14 bases remaining between them. The CDR3 consists of 12 residues. The CDR3 coding sequence is TGTGCCACCCCAAACGGGGTGTACGAGCAGTACTTC. This codes for CATPNGVYEQYF.

The chain joins TRBV2 to TRBJ2-5; D possibly matches TRBD1 or TRBD2 (5 bases each). Trimming took 2 bases from V and 4 from J, leaving 11 bases between them. The CDR3 covers 14 residues. Germline V gene data show CDR1 as SNHLY and CDR2 as FYNNEI. This chain's CDR3 is CASSESSGRETQYF. The CDR3 DNA reads as TGTGCCAGCAGTGAATCCTCAGGGAGAGAGACCCAGTACTTC.

V and J are TRBV28 and TRBJ2-3; a weak D match, TRBD1 (6 bases). CDR3 length: 15 amino acids. Germline-derived CDR1 and CDR2 are MDHEN and SYDVKM. V was clipped by 6 bases and J by 1 base, with 14 bases between them. The CDR3 DNA sequence: TGTGCCAGCAGACAACAGGGTCTCGGCACAGATACGCAGTATTTT. Its translation is CASRQQGLGTDTQYF.

This clonotype was observed at least ten times. The rearrangement joins TRBV27 to TRBJ2-5; 8 bases line up with TRBD1. The CDR3 covers 18 residues. CDR1 is MNHEY and CDR2 is SMNVEV in the germline V gene (reference sequence). Germline trimming cut 6 bases from V and 1 base from J; bases unmatched to any gene: 16. CDR3: CASSLTGTGRSLQETQYF. The CDR3 bases are TGTGCCAGCAGCCTGACCGGGACAGGTCGTTCCCTCCAAGAGACCCAGTACTTC.

The chain uses TRBV12-3 or TRBV12-4 and TRBJ1-5, with 8 bases fitting TRBD1. The CDR3 length is 14 residues. V lost 6 bases, J lost 9 bases, and 10 bases stayed unmatched. The CDR3 loop reads CASRRQGLWGPQHF. CDR3 nucleotides: TGTGCCAGCAGAAGACAGGGGTTGTGGGGGCCCCAGCATTTT.

DNA of the CDR3: TGCAGTGCTAGAAAGGGCCGGACAGATACGCAGTATTTT. Its protein product is CSARKGRTDTQYF. The chain couples TRBV20-1 to TRBJ2-3; no clear D gene. The ends were cut back, 2 bases at V and 3 bases at J, with 9 bases in the middle. The CDR3 totals 13 residues. Germline values: CDR1 DFQATT, CDR2 SNEGSKA (reference sequence).

This clonotype was counted at least ten times. J is TRBJ1-2 and V is TRBV12-3 or TRBV12-4; 7 positions agree with TRBD1. V gave up 6 bases and J gave up 5 bases; unmatched junction bases: 6. The CDR3 spans 13 residues. The CDR3 here is CASSGQESYGYTF. CDR3 nucleotide sequence: TGTGCCAGCAGCGGACAGGAGAGTTATGGCTACACCTTC.

Ten or more counts support this clonotype. The chain uses TRBV29-1 and TRBJ1-1; D may be TRBD1 (5 bases). The germline V gene encodes CDR1 SQVTM and CDR2 ANQGSEA. The CDR3 is 10 amino acids. The germline V and J ends were trimmed by 6 bases and 11 bases, with 13 bases remaining between them. In DNA form, the CDR3 reads TGCAGCGTGCCGGGGCTTCAGGCTTTCTTT. Translating gives CSVPGLQAFF.

This clonotype was seen repeatedly, ten times or more. The rearrangement joins TRBV15 to TRBJ2-2, with TRBD1 matching 7 bases. CDR1 and CDR2 (germline): LNHNV, YYDKDF (reference sequence). The CDR3 is 16 residues long. V lost 4 bases to trimming and J lost 6 bases; unmatched junction nucleotides: 11. The CDR3 reads CATSIGQDVVAGELFF. CDR3 coding DNA: TGTGCCACCAGCATCGGACAGGACGTGGTTGCCGGGGAGCTGTTTTTT. Together with reference TRBV15 and TRBJ2-2, the CDR3 gives the full variable domain: DAMVIQNPRYQVTQFGKPVTLSCSQTLNHNVMYWYQQKSSQAPKLLFHYYDKDFNNEADTPDNFQSRRPNTSFCFLDIRSPGLGDTAMYLCATSIGQDVVAGELFFGEGSRLTVL.

The V gene is TRBV10-3, the J gene TRBJ2-7; possibly TRBD1 for D (5 bases). CDR3 size: 11 residues. V was clipped by 8 bases and J by 3 bases, with 8 bases between them. CDR1 is ENHRY and CDR2 is SYGVKD in the germline V gene. The CDR3 protein is CAIGAVYEQYF. CDR3 DNA sequence: TGTGCCATCGGGGCGGTCTACGAGCAGTACTTC.

In its sample, this clonotype was seen many times. The gene calls are TRBV7-2 and TRBJ2-7; D remains unclear. This CDR3 comprises 13 residues. Trimming left V 3 bases short and J 3 bases short, with 9 bases between. Germline assignment: CDR1 SGHTA and CDR2 FQGNSA. CDR3 in amino acids: CASSLSEVYEQYF. CDR3 in DNA: TGTGCCAGCAGCTTGTCGGAAGTCTACGAGCAGTACTTC.